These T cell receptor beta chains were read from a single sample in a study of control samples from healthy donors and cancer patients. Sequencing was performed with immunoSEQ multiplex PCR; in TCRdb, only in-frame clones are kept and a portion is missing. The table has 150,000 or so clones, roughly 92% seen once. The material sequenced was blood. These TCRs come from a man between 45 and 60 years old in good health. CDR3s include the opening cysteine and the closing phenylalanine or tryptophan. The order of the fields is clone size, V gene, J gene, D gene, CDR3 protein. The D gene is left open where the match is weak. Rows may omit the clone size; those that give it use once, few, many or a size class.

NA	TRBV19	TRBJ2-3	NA	CASSMSGGRFTDTQYF
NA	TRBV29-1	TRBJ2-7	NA	CSVVRPSSYEQYF
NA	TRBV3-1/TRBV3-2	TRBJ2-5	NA	CASSQEAIAAYQETQYF
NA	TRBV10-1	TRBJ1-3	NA	CASSGGQGRGNTIYF
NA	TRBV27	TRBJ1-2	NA	CASSRGGNYGYTF
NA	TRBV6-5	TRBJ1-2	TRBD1	CASSLGQGRYGYTF
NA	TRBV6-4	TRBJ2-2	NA	CASSDSTLFGGSENTGELFF
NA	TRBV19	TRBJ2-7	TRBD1	CASSLQGSYEQYF
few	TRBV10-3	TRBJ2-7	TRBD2	CAAEAGGPDSGNEQYF
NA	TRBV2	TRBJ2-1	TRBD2	CASSEERLAKNEQFF
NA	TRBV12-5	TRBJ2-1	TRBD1	CASAKQGQGITNEQFF
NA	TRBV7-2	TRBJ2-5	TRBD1	CASSLATGGSETQYF
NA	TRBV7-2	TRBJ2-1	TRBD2	CASRGLAFDNEQFF
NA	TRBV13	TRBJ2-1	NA	CASSQLRARDFYEQFF
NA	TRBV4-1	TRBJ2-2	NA	CASSQVVATGNTGELFF
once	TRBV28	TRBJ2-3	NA	CASSLGQGRSDTQYF
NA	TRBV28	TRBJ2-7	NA	CASSLPHNYEQYF
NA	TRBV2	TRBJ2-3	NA	CASRRDTQYF
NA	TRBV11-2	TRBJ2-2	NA	CASRPWVGAGELFF
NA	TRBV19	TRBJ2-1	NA	CASSDLSGSNEQFF
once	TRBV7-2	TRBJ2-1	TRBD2	CASSPLAGGPYEQFF
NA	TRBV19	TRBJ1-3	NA	CASSRSGNTIYF
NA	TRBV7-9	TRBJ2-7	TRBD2	CASSLDGGGFEQYF
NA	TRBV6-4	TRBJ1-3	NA	CASSDSPGNTIYF
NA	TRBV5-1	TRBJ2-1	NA	CASRGESSSYNEQFF
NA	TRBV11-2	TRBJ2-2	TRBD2	CASSLNGRAAGELFF
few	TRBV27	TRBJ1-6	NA	CASSLSVGSLHF
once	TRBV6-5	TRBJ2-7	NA	CASRTRTDHYEQYF
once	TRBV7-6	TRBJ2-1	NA	CASSLAKYNEQFF
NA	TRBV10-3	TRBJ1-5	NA	CASRGQLNQPQHF
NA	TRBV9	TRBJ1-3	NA	CASSVGSGRVNGNTIYF
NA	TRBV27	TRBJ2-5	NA	CASSSSETQYF
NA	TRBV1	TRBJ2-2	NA	CTSSQVPSGRRTGELFF
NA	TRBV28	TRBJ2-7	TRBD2	CASSLLTSFYEQYF
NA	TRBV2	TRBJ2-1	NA	CASSANSGNEQFF
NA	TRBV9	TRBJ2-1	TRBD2	CASSVRLARSYNEQFF
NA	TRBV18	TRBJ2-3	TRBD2	CASSPRTSGSGPDTQYF
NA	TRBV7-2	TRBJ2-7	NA	CASSFRHLTSYEQYF
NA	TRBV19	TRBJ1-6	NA	CASSIASIRGDSPLHF
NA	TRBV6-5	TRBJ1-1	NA	CASSYAWQGRTEAFF
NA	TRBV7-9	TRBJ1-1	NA	CASVSGQMNTEAFF
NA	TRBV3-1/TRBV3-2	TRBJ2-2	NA	CASTAGLPNTGELFF